This T cell receptor beta chain was profiled in a study of control samples from healthy donors and cancer patients. Germline CDR1 SSHAT, CDR2 FNYEAQ (reference sequence). This CDR3 contains 14 residues. J lost 8 bases, V lost 2 bases, and 6 bases had no gene match. Method: immunoSEQ multiplex PCR; TCRdb's copy keeps in-frame clones and lacks some. The sample contains more than 85,000 clones, less than 95% of which appear only once. What was sequenced was blood. This sequence was found in a human donor in good health. The donor label of this sample is uncertain. The chain carries TRBV7-7 and TRBJ2-1; 7 nucleotides match TRBD2. The CDR3 nucleotides are TGTGCCAGCAGCTTAAGCTCGGGAGGCGATGAGCAGTTCTTC. It yields the protein CASSLSSGGDEQFF.